A single sample is the source of the 8 T cell receptor beta chains below, sequenced in a study of blood T cell repertoires in COVID-19. Data came from immunoSEQ multiplex PCR; TCRdb stores just in-frame clones and leaves some out. Altogether more than 250,000 clones are present, roughly 85% being singletons, with the ten largest covering about 2%. The sequenced material came from PBMCs or T cells enriched from blood (not recorded which). Receptor source: a man aged 25 to 40 who had recovered from COVID-19.

V and J are TRBV6-1 and TRBJ1-5; maybe TRBD1 (5 bases). Germline assignment: CDR1 MNHNS and CDR2 SASEGT. The V gene lost 2 bases and the J gene lost 0 bases, with 17 bases spanning the gap. This CDR3 has 18 residues. As DNA, the CDR3 is TGTGCCAGCAGTGAATATAAGGGGCCTACAGGTAGCAATCAGCCCCAGCATTTT. This sequence encodes CASSEYKGPTGSNQPQHF.

The chain is built from TRBV5-1 and TRBJ2-2, with D possibly being TRBD1 (6 bases). CDR1 and CDR2 (germline): SGHRS, YFSETQ. V lost 4 bases, J lost 7 bases, and 11 bases lay in between. This CDR3 is built from 13 residues. CDR3 nucleotides: TGCGCCAGCAGCGGCAGGGGTGGCGGGGAGCTGTTTTTT. Residues: CASSGRGGGELFF.

V and J are TRBV19 and TRBJ1-5; D may be TRBD1 (6 bases). This CDR3 has 15 residues. Germline assignment: CDR1 LNHDA and CDR2 SQIVND (reference sequence). The ends were cut back, 1 base at V and 2 bases at J, with 9 bases in the middle. CDR3 DNA: TGTGCCAGTAGTATAGGGGACAACGGCAATCAGCCCCAGCATTTT. Its translation is CASSIGDNGNQPQHF.

This clone has more than one count but fewer than ten. V gene TRBV20-1 combines with J gene TRBJ2-7; D remains unclear. The V and J ends lost 7 bases and 6 bases respectively, with 13 bases between them. Germline V gene sequence: CDR1 DFQATT, CDR2 SNEGSKA (reference sequence). CDR3 size: 11 residues. DNA for the CDR3: TGCAGTGGGGTTCGGGTGGCCGAGCAGTACTTC. Protein product: CSGVRVAEQYF.

CDR3 DNA sequence: TGTGCCACGCGGGACAGGCTGGATCAGCCCCAGCATTTT. Its protein is CATRDRLDQPQHF. V usage is TRBV10-3 and J usage is TRBJ1-5, with TRBD1 matching 8 bases. Germline V gene sequence: CDR1 ENHRY, CDR2 SYGVKD. The junction had 7 bases not matched to a gene; V was cut back by 10 bases and J by 5 bases. This CDR3 has 13 amino acids.

The gene calls are TRBV30 and TRBJ2-3; no firm D call. The CDR3 has 12 residues. Germline V lookup: CDR1 GTSNPN, CDR2 SVGIG (reference sequence). V lost 0 bases and J lost 3, with 4 bases in between. DNA for the CDR3: TGTGCCTGGAGTGTGCGGACAGATACGCAGTATTTT. This gives the protein CAWSVRTDTQYF.

The chain carries TRBV9 and TRBJ1-2; D is unresolved. The CDR3 has 14 residues. Trimming removed 4 bases from V and 2 bases from J, with 12 bases in between. Per the germline V gene, CDR1 is SGDLS and CDR2 is YYNGEE. CDR3 coding DNA: TGTGCCAGCAGCTCCGAGGGTCGGAACTATGGCTACACCTTC. This gives the protein CASSSEGRNYGYTF.

V is TRBV14 and J is TRBJ1-2; D is ambiguous. This CDR3 region has 13 residues. Trimming shortened V by 0 bases and J by 8 bases, and 10 bases separated the two germline ends. CDR1 and CDR2 from the germline V gene are SGHDN and FVKESK. The CDR3 bases are TGTGCCAGCAGCCAAGACCGCCGCGGAGGCTACACCTTC. Translating gives CASSQDRRGGYTF. Supplemented by reference TRBV14 and TRBJ1-2, the full variable domain reads EAGVTQFPSHSVIEKGQTVTLRCDPISGHDNLYWYRRVMGKEIKFLLHFVKESKQDESGMPNNRFLAERTGGTYSTLKVQPAELEDSGVYFCASSQDRRGGYTFGSGTRLTVV.